This passage covers 8 T cell receptor beta chains from one sample sequenced in a study of human T cells and chemical hapten exposure. As for time point: patch test 1, 2 weeks after DPC sensitization. The treatment denotes: therapeutic diphenylcyclopropenone sensitization with weekly scalp DPC. TCRdb analysed the RACE reads with MiXCR anew, one entry per CDR3 protein. This sample has some 350,000 distinct CDR3 sequences, with approximately 6.3% found just once. Sequencing was performed on whole blood, taken in connection with sensitization to the hapten diphenylcyclopropenone (DPC). The receptors originated from a woman under 30 with alopecia areata. Some clones in this sample may be carry-over from other donors' samples.

There are many counts of this clonotype. The chain uses TRBV5-1 and TRBJ2-5; no reliable D call. Germline V gene sequence: CDR1 SGHRS, CDR2 YFSETQ. Trimming took off 0 bases at V and 2 bases at J, with 5 bases between the two ends. The CDR3 sequence is 13 residues long. The CDR3 DNA reads as TGCGCCAGCAGCTTGGAAAGGCAAGAGACCCAGTACTTC. This sequence encodes CASSLERQETQYF.

This chain uses TRBV20-1 with TRBJ2-1; D gene ambiguous. Germline CDR1 reads DFQATT; CDR2 reads SNEGSKA (reference sequence). The V gene lost 5 bases and the J gene lost 4 bases, with 12 bases spanning the gap. The CDR3 is made up of 13 amino acids. For the CDR3, the DNA is TGCAGTGCTGAAGGGCCCGTTTACAATGAGCAGTTCTTC. Its translation: CSAEGPVYNEQFF.

V is TRBV6-2 or TRBV6-3 and J is TRBJ1-2; 8 nucleotides line up with TRBD1. Germline V gene sequence: CDR1 MNHEY, CDR2 SVGEGT. The CDR3 is 15 residues long. The V and J ends lost 3 bases and 4 bases, in that order; junction bases with no gene match: 7. The CDR3 nucleotides are TGTGCCAGCAGTTATGGGACAGGCCTAGGCTATGGCTACACCTTC. It translates to CASSYGTGLGYGYTF.

The CDR3 nucleotides read TGTGCCAGCAGTCGAGAACCGGGACAGCCCTACGAGCAGTACTTC. Residues: CASSREPGQPYEQYF. The J gene is TRBJ2-7, the V gene TRBV6-5; 7 nucleotides align to TRBD1. This CDR3 is 15 amino acids long. Per the germline V gene, CDR1 is MNHEY and CDR2 is SVGAGI. After removal of 5 bases from V and 2 bases from J, the junction contained 9 bases not matched to a gene.

This clonotype was counted ten times or more. The chain joins TRBV7-8 to TRBJ2-5; the match to TRBD2 covers 14 bases. CDR3 length: 15 residues. After removal of 5 bases from V and 3 bases from J, the junction contained 2 bases not matched to a gene. Germline V gene lookup returns CDR1 SGHVS and CDR2 FQNEAQ. The chain's CDR3 is CASSPGLAGEETQYF. For the CDR3, the DNA is TGTGCCAGCAGCCCGGGACTAGCGGGGGAAGAGACCCAGTACTTC.

The V gene is TRBV3-1, the J gene TRBJ1-3; D is unclear. Germline V gene lookup returns CDR1 LGHDT and CDR2 YNNKEL (reference sequence). The CDR3 runs 15 residues. V was pared by 1 base and J by 4 bases, with 11 bases between. The CDR3 nucleotides read TGTGCCAGCAGCCAAGGTTCGATAGCCGGAAACACCATATATTTT. It is translated as CASSQGSIAGNTIYF.

The chain carries TRBV20-1 and TRBJ2-5; unclear D gene. Trimming removed 0 bases at V and 5 bases at J, with 10 bases between. The germline CDR1 and CDR2 sequences are DFQATT and SNEGSKA (reference sequence). The CDR3 runs to 13 residues. The CDR3 protein is CSARDGLEETQYF. In nucleotides, the CDR3 is TGCAGTGCTAGAGATGGGCTAGAGGAGACCCAGTACTTC.

This clonotype was detected many times. This chain connects TRBV20-1 to TRBJ1-2; D ambiguous. Germline V CDR1 and CDR2: DFQATT, SNEGSKA (reference sequence). Trimming took 6 bases from V and 4 from J, leaving 15 bases between them. CDR3 length: 13 residues. The CDR3: CSAAHISSYGYTF. CDR3 sequence (DNA): TGCAGTGCCGCCCACATATCTTCCTATGGCTACACCTTC.